These 24 T cell receptor beta chains share one sample of origin, sequenced in a study of blood T cell repertoires in COVID-19 (TCRdb year 2020). The library was obtained by the immunoSEQ multiplex PCR assay. What TCRdb holds here is the immuneACCESS table cut down to in-frame rearrangements. Part of the clones is not present; checked against another copy, under half of the missing clones reflect an unresolved V gene, and the others are unexplained. The sample table holds fewer than 65,000 clones, of which around 93% were seen once. The ten largest make up over 3% of the sample. Material for sequencing was peripheral blood. These receptors were collected from a man between 50 and 59 years old with acute or convalescent COVID-19.

CDR3 loop: CASSRSPSGGAVYEQYF. The CDR3, as DNA: TGTGCCAGCTCACGCAGTCCTAGCGGGGGGGCGGTCTACGAGCAGTACTTC. The chain is built from TRBV18 and TRBJ2-7; 12 nucleotides line up with TRBD2. Germline CDR1 reads KGHSH; CDR2 reads LQKENI. The CDR3 runs 17 residues. V trimming: 4 bases; J trimming: 3 bases; junction bases outside the gene matches: 10.

The chain carries TRBV25-1 and TRBJ1-2; possible D gene TRBD1, 5 bases. The CDR3 length is 13 residues. Germline V gene data show CDR1 as MGHDK and CDR2 as SYGVNS. V was trimmed by 4 bases and J by 10 bases, leaving 16 bases between them. As DNA, the CDR3 is TGTGCCAGCAGTGCCGGGACTAAGAGGGACTACACCTTC. Its protein product is CASSAGTKRDYTF.

The chain uses TRBV19 and TRBJ2-2, with TRBD2 as a possible D gene (5 bases). Germline assignment: CDR1 LNHDA and CDR2 SQIVND (reference sequence). This CDR3 region has 14 residues. The V gene lost 7 bases and the J gene lost 3 bases, with 12 bases spanning the gap. This chain's CDR3 is CASKRELDTGELFF. The CDR3 region has the DNA TGTGCCAGTAAGAGGGAGTTGGACACCGGGGAGCTGTTTTTT.

The chain is built from TRBV19 and TRBJ1-1, with 7 bases matching TRBD1. This CDR3 comprises 17 residues. Trimming cost V 0 bases and J 0 bases; bases outside gene matches: 7. Germline V lookup: CDR1 LNHDA, CDR2 SQIVND (reference sequence). CDR3 residues: CASSIDATGDMNTEAFF. In nucleotides, the CDR3 is TGTGCCAGTAGTATAGATGCCACAGGGGACATGAACACTGAAGCTTTCTTT.

This chain links TRBV19 with TRBJ1-2, with unresolved D. V was cut by 5 bases and J by 3 bases, with 10 bases left in between. The V gene's germline CDR1 is LNHDA and CDR2 SQIVND (reference sequence). CDR3 length: 13 residues. In nucleotides, the CDR3 is TGTGCCAGTAGTCGTCGGCAGGACTATGGCTACACCTTC. It codes for CASSRRQDYGYTF.

The chain couples TRBV6-5 to TRBJ2-7, with 7 bases lining up with TRBD1. Trimming removed 6 bases from V and 4 bases from J; junction bases left unmatched: 3. CDR3 length: 12 amino acids. Germline V gene sequence: CDR1 MNHEY, CDR2 SVGAGI. CDR3 DNA: TGTGCCAGCAGGACAGGGCTGTACGAGCAGTACTTC. Its protein product is CASRTGLYEQYF.

This chain joins TRBV6-6 and TRBJ1-1; a possible D gene is TRBD1 (5 bases). Germline CDR1 is MNHNY and CDR2 is SVGAGI (reference sequence). CDR3 length equals 14 residues. Trimming stripped 0 bases from V and 1 base from J, with 6 bases between. DNA of the CDR3: TGTGCCAGCAGTTACTCCGGGGGGAACACTGAAGCTTTCTTT. This translates into CASSYSGGNTEAFF.

J is TRBJ1-1 and V is TRBV28; D unresolved. Germline V CDR1 and CDR2: MDHEN, SYDVKM. This CDR3 is built from 12 residues. V lost 5 bases to trimming and J lost 7 bases, with 11 bases between them. CDR3 amino acids: CASSPSVGEAFF. The CDR3, as DNA: TGTGCCAGCAGTCCCTCGGTTGGTGAAGCTTTCTTT.

This chain connects TRBV11-2 to TRBJ2-7, with 11 bases matching TRBD2. The germline gives CDR1 SGHAT, CDR2 FQNNGV. The V segment lost 0 bases and the J segment 2 bases; nucleotides outside the gene matches: 6. CDR3 length: 17 amino acids. The CDR3 region is CASSLEGSGGETYEQYF. The CDR3, as DNA: TGTGCCAGCAGCTTAGAAGGTAGCGGGGGGGAGACCTACGAGCAGTACTTC.

This chain links TRBV18 with TRBJ2-5; 10 nucleotides agree with TRBD1. The CDR3 contains 21 residues. The V and J ends lost 6 bases and 3 bases, in that order; junction bases with no gene match: 25. The germline CDR1 and CDR2 sequences are KGHSH and LQKENI. The CDR3 spells CASSQRRILPGQGRSEETQYF. The CDR3 nucleotides read TGTGCCAGCTCCCAGAGAAGAATCCTACCGGGACAGGGGCGCTCGGAAGAGACCCAGTACTTC.

The rearrangement links TRBV4-1 to TRBJ2-3, with 12 positions matching TRBD1. The CDR3 loop spans 17 amino acids. CDR1 MGHRA and CDR2 YSYEKL come from the germline V gene. V gave up 2 bases and J gave up 6 bases; unmatched junction bases: 9. This CDR3 reads CASSQRGTGGARDTQYF. CDR3 DNA: TGCGCCAGCAGCCAACGTGGGACAGGGGGCGCGAGGGATACGCAGTATTTT.

This rearrangement joins TRBV7-6 to TRBJ1-6; D not certain. The CDR3 is 16 residues long. Germline V CDR1 and CDR2: SGHVS, FNYEAQ. The V gene lost 2 bases and the J gene lost 0 bases, with 8 bases spanning the gap. This CDR3 is CASSLRGRSYNSPLHF. CDR3 sequence (DNA): TGTGCCAGCAGCTTACGAGGGCGCTCCTATAATTCACCCCTCCACTTT.

The chain uses TRBV5-1 and TRBJ2-1; 7 bases align to TRBD1. This CDR3 contains 15 residues. V was pared by 2 bases and J by 9 bases, with 11 bases of the junction left unmatched. CDR1 is SGHRS and CDR2 is YFSETQ in the germline V gene. Here the CDR3 reads CASSFTGTDSGEQFF. The CDR3 coding sequence is TGCGCCAGCAGCTTCACCGGGACAGATAGTGGTGAGCAGTTCTTC.

The chain is built from TRBV19 and TRBJ1-5; TRBD1 is a possible D gene (5 bases). The V gene's germline CDR1 is LNHDA and CDR2 SQIVND (reference sequence). V lost 7 bases to trimming and J lost 3 bases, with 22 bases between them. CDR3 size: 17 residues. Written as DNA, the CDR3 is TGTGCCAGTACCAGATGGGGCCTCAGGGCATCCAATCAGCCCCAGCATTTT. Translated: CASTRWGLRASNQPQHF.

This clone is a singleton in its sample. This chain links TRBV20-1 with TRBJ1-4; TRBD1 matches 12 bases. The V segment lost 3 bases and the J segment 8 bases; nucleotides outside the gene matches: 7. Germline V gene data show CDR1 as DFQATT and CDR2 as SNEGSKA (reference sequence). The CDR3 sequence is 15 residues long. The DNA for the CDR3 is TGCAGTGCTAGTGGGACAGGGGGCGTAGGGGAAAAACTGTTTTTT. Protein: CSASGTGGVGEKLFF.

V usage is TRBV21-1 and J usage is TRBJ2-7; the table calls TRBD1, which could not be checked here. TRBV21-1 has pseudogene status. The CDR3 length is 15 residues. The CDR3 sequence is CASSPRTDTTYEQYF. Here the CDR3 DNA reads TGTGCCAGCAGCCCCCGGACAGATACCACCTACGAGCAGTACTTC.

The rearrangement links TRBV2 to TRBJ1-2, with 11 positions matching TRBD1. This CDR3 comprises 14 residues. Germline-derived CDR1 and CDR2 are SNHLY and FYNNEI. The J segment lost 7 bases and the V segment lost 4 bases, leaving 5 bases of the junction unmatched. In DNA form, the CDR3 reads TGTGCCAGCAGTGTCGGACAGGGGGCACGTGGCTACACCTTC. Translated, it gives CASSVGQGARGYTF. Full variable domain (rest looked up from reference TRBV2 and TRBJ1-2): EPEVTQTPSHQVTQMGQEVILRCVPISNHLYFYWYRQILGQKVEFLVSFYNNEISEKSEIFDDQFSVERPDGSNFTLKIRSTKLEDSAMYFCASSVGQGARGYTFGSGTRLTVV.

This clone has a handful of counts. The CDR3 coding sequence is TGTGCCAGCAGCTTACGGCGGGGGGGACTCCGAACCGGGGAGCTGTTTTTT. It yields the protein CASSLRRGGLRTGELFF. The genes are TRBV7-8 and TRBJ2-2; TRBD2 matches at 9 bases. V gave up 2 bases and J gave up 5 bases; unmatched junction bases: 9. The CDR3 spans 17 residues. Germline CDR1 is SGHVS and CDR2 is FQNEAQ.

The chain links TRBV30 to TRBJ1-2, with D unclear. The CDR3 length is 16 residues. V was cut by 0 bases and J by 1 base, with 15 bases left in between. The germline V gene has CDR1 GTSNPN and CDR2 SVGIG (reference sequence). The CDR3 DNA follows: TGTGCCTGGAGTGTAGCCCCACTTTTGAGTAACTATGGCTACACCTTC. As protein: CAWSVAPLLSNYGYTF.

The chain links TRBV7-9 to TRBJ2-7; 9 bases match TRBD1. This CDR3 has 15 residues. The germline V gene has CDR1 SEHNR and CDR2 FQNEAQ (reference sequence). V was clipped by 5 bases and J by 4 bases; unmatched bases: 9. For the CDR3, the DNA is TGTGCCAGCAGCCAGATACAGGGGGCTGCGTACGAGCAGTACTTC. This encodes CASSQIQGAAYEQYF.

CDR3 protein: CASSLGIANTEAFF. CDR3 nucleotide sequence: TGTGCCAGCAGCTTGGGCATAGCGAACACTGAAGCTTTCTTT. V gene TRBV5-6 combines with J gene TRBJ1-1; D is ambiguous. CDR1 and CDR2 (germline): SGHDT, YYEEEE. The V and J ends lost 0 bases and 1 base respectively, with 7 bases between them. The CDR3 extends over 14 amino acids. Using reference TRBV5-6 and TRBJ1-1 for the parts outside the CDR3, the full variable domain is DAGVTQSPTHLIKTRGQQVTLRCSPKSGHDTVSWYQQALGQGPQFIFQYYEEEERQRGNFPDRFSGHQFPNYSSELNVNALLLGDSALYLCASSLGIANTEAFFGQGTRLTVV.

The genes are TRBV6-5 and TRBJ1-5; D might be TRBD1 (5 bases). V shed 3 bases and J shed 5 bases, with 11 bases lying between them. The CDR3 is 14 residues long. CDR1 and CDR2 (germline): MNHEY, SVGAGI. CDR3 amino acids: CASSYREGYQPQHF. The CDR3 DNA reads as TGTGCCAGCAGTTATAGGGAGGGGTATCAGCCCCAGCATTTT.

The chain uses TRBV12-3 or TRBV12-4 and TRBJ1-6; D is undetermined. The CDR3 has 12 amino acids. V shed 5 bases and J shed 7 bases, with 6 bases lying between them. In nucleotides, the CDR3 is TGTGCCAGCAGTCCAGTAAATTCACCCCTCCACTTT. Translating it yields CASSPVNSPLHF.

This sequence joins TRBV28 and TRBJ2-2; possibly TRBD2 for D (6 bases). Germline V gene sequence: CDR1 MDHEN, CDR2 SYDVKM. CDR3 length: 15 residues. Trimming pared 8 bases from V and 1 base from J, leaving 14 bases between. CDR3: CASDGGAVNTGELFF. The CDR3 nucleotides are TGTGCCAGCGACGGGGGTGCGGTGAACACCGGGGAGCTGTTTTTT.